Shown below are 18 T cell receptor beta chains from a single sample sequenced in a study of early stage breast cancer tumors. TCRdb's copy holds only in-frame clones and misses some; the assay was immunoSEQ multiplex PCR. The sample holds about 11,000 clones, around 72% seen once. Sample: breast tumor tissue. These receptors were collected from a person aged 70 to 85 with breast cancer.

The chain links TRBV12-1 to TRBJ1-3; TRBD1, the table's D call, was not compared with the DNA. TRBV12-1 is a pseudogene segment. The CDR3 has 15 amino acids. In DNA, the CDR3 is TGTGCCCGAGTTGAGGAGGGGGCGCCGAGAAACACCATATATTTT. Translation gives CARVEEGAPRNTIYF.

V gene TRBV5-1 combines with J gene TRBJ1-4; 8 bases agree with TRBD1. The CDR3 covers 16 residues. V shed 4 bases and J 8 bases; nucleotides not matched to a gene: 13. Germline CDR1 SGHRS, CDR2 YFSETQ. In DNA, the CDR3 is TGCGCCAGCAGCAAGTTCGGACAGGGCACGGAGGAAAAACTGTTTTTT. Its translation: CASSKFGQGTEEKLFF.

This clone was seen a few times. This CDR3 is CASSPGQGVSPLHF. CDR3 sequence (DNA): TGTGCCAGCTCACCAGGACAGGGTGTATCACCCCTCCACTTT. The rearrangement uses TRBV18 and TRBJ1-6; TRBD1 matches at 8 bases. The trim removed 2 bases at V and 10 bases at J, leaving 4 bases unmatched. The germline V gene has CDR1 KGHSH and CDR2 LQKENI. The CDR3 is 14 residues long. Complete variable domain (other parts from reference TRBV18 and TRBJ1-6): NAGVMQNPRHLVRRRGQEARLRCSPMKGHSHVYWYRQLPEEGLKFMVYLQKENIIDESGMPKERFSAEFPKEGPSILRIQQVVRGDSAAYFCASSPGQGVSPLHFGNGTRLTVT.

This clone was found once. This rearrangement joins TRBV15 to TRBJ2-3; TRBD1 matches at 9 bases. The CDR3 is made up of 15 amino acids. Unmatched junction bases numbered 3, after V lost 2 bases and J lost 3 bases. Germline CDR1 and CDR2: LNHNV and YYDKDF (reference sequence). CDR3 nucleotides: TGTGCCACCAGCAGAAGACAGGGGGTGACAGATACGCAGTATTTT. This encodes CATSRRQGVTDTQYF.

The table lists this clone with a few counts. This chain uses TRBV5-5 with TRBJ2-2, with D tentatively TRBD2 (7 bases). CDR1 and CDR2 (germline): SGHKS, YYEKEE (reference sequence). V lost 3 bases and J 3 bases, leaving 15 bases between the germline ends. CDR3 length: 16 amino acids. As DNA, the CDR3 is TGTGCCAGCAGCTGGAGGGGGGGCGCGGACACCGGGGAGCTGTTTTTT. It specifies CASSWRGGADTGELFF.

This clone has more than one count but fewer than ten. This sequence joins TRBV28 and TRBJ2-1; 10 positions agree with TRBD2. Unmatched junction bases numbered 4, after V lost 1 base and J lost 4 bases. The CDR3 extends over 16 amino acids. CDR1 MDHEN and CDR2 SYDVKM come from the germline V gene. The CDR3 region has the DNA TGTGCCAGCAGTTTATCGACTAGCGGGTCGTACAATGAGCAGTTCTTC. It yields the protein CASSLSTSGSYNEQFF. Filled out from reference TRBV28 and TRBJ2-1, the complete variable domain reads DVKVTQSSRYLVKRTGEKVFLECVQDMDHENMFWYRQDPGLGLRLIYFSYDVKMKEKGDIPEGYSVSREKKERFSLILESASTNQTSMYLCASSLSTSGSYNEQFFGPGTRLTVL.

The V and J genes are TRBV5-1 and TRBJ2-7, with a tentative D call TRBD2 (5 bases). The CDR3 sequence is 14 residues long. V dropped 7 bases and J dropped 6 bases, with 20 bases sitting between them. Germline V CDR1 and CDR2: SGHRS, YFSETQ. CDR3 DNA sequence: TGCGCCAGCGGCCTCGATCCGGGGAGAAGCGAGCAGTACTTC. Its translation is CASGLDPGRSEQYF.

The chain employs TRBV2 and TRBJ1-1; the D gene is possibly TRBD1 (6 bases). The V gene lost 2 bases and the J gene lost 5 bases, with 18 bases spanning the gap. The CDR3 runs 16 residues. CDR1 is SNHLY and CDR2 is FYNNEI in the germline V gene. This CDR3 reads CASSELGAQGWTEAFF. In nucleotides, the CDR3 is TGTGCCAGCAGTGAATTGGGGGCTCAGGGTTGGACTGAAGCTTTCTTT.

The gene calls are TRBV6-5 and TRBJ1-1; 9 nucleotides line up with TRBD1. From germline, CDR1 is MNHEY and CDR2 SVGAGI. Losses at the gene ends were 6 bases for V and 2 bases for J; bases not matched to a gene: 7. CDR3 length: 15 amino acids. The CDR3 loop is CASRSLGQGNTEAFF. For the CDR3, the DNA is TGTGCCAGCAGATCCTTGGGACAGGGAAACACTGAAGCTTTCTTT.

The chain employs TRBV15 and TRBJ2-3; no clear D. The CDR3 spans 13 residues. V lost 0 bases, J lost 6 bases, and 7 bases lay in between. Looked up from germline, CDR1 is LNHNV and CDR2 is YYDKDF (reference sequence). The DNA for the CDR3 is TGTGCCACCAGCAGAGATCGCAGGGATACGCAGTATTTT. Protein product: CATSRDRRDTQYF.

The V call is TRBV27, the J call TRBJ1-5; weak D call: TRBD1 (5 bases). The ends were cut back, 4 bases at V and 7 bases at J, with 11 bases in the middle. This CDR3 is built from 13 residues. Germline values: CDR1 MNHEY, CDR2 SMNVEV (reference sequence). The CDR3 nucleotides read TGTGCCAGCAGTTACGGGGGGACCCAGCCCCAGCATTTT. It is translated as CASSYGGTQPQHF.

The chain joins TRBV19 to TRBJ2-7, with D unresolved. The V end lost 3 bases, the J end lost 2 bases, and 14 bases lay between the germline ends. The CDR3 has 15 amino acids. Per germline, CDR1 LNHDA and CDR2 SQIVND (reference sequence). The CDR3 nucleotides are TGTGCCAGTAGTATTCGCGGCGCTAGAGCCTACGAGCAGTACTTC. Encoded protein: CASSIRGARAYEQYF.

Remarks on this clone: Other DNA sequences in this specimen translate into the identical CDR3. The chain recombines TRBV29-1 with TRBJ2-1; 7 bases match TRBD1. The CDR3 is 16 amino acids. Trimming at V came to 0 bases and at J to 1 base, leaving 6 bases not matched to a gene. Germline CDR1 and CDR2: SQVTM and ANQGSEA. CDR3 loop: CSVEDPDRSSYNEQFF. The CDR3, as DNA: TGCAGCGTTGAAGATCCGGACAGGTCTTCCTACAATGAGCAGTTCTTC.

This clone was recorded only once. This chain uses TRBV5-5 with TRBJ1-2; tentative D call: TRBD1 (5 bases). Germline lookup yields CDR1 SGHKS and CDR2 YYEKEE (reference sequence). The CDR3 length is 15 residues. V was clipped by 1 base and J by 4 bases, with 14 bases between them. The CDR3 loop reads CASSLRTRGPYGYTF. The DNA of the CDR3 is TGTGCCAGCAGCTTGCGAACAAGGGGCCCCTATGGCTACACCTTC.

J is TRBJ2-3 and V is TRBV2; 7 nucleotides agree with TRBD1. With 2 bases clipped from V and 0 bases from J, the junction kept 8 bases outside the gene matches. Per germline, CDR1 SNHLY and CDR2 FYNNEI. The CDR3 is made up of 17 amino acids. The CDR3 DNA reads as TGTGCCAGCAGTGAACGGACAGGAGTTTCTAGCACAGATACGCAGTATTTT. Its protein product is CASSERTGVSSTDTQYF. Variable domain in full (rest from reference TRBV2 and TRBJ2-3): EPEVTQTPSHQVTQMGQEVILRCVPISNHLYFYWYRQILGQKVEFLVSFYNNEISEKSEIFDDQFSVERPDGSNFTLKIRSTKLEDSAMYFCASSERTGVSSTDTQYFGPGTRLTVL.

This clone was seen only once. The chain has TRBV9 and TRBJ2-3, with 7 bases lining up with TRBD1. Trimming cost V 3 bases and J 2 bases; bases outside gene matches: 9. Germline V lookup: CDR1 SGDLS, CDR2 YYNGEE. The CDR3 has 16 amino acids. The CDR3 DNA reads as TGTGCCAGCAGCGCCAGACAGGGACCATACACAGATACGCAGTATTTT. It is translated as CASSARQGPYTDTQYF.

The chain combines TRBV10-3 with TRBJ2-6; 10 bases agree with TRBD2. With 10 bases clipped from V and 0 bases from J, the junction kept 12 bases outside the gene matches. The CDR3 covers 18 residues. CDR1 and CDR2 from the germline V gene are ENHRY and SYGVKD. The CDR3 DNA is TGTGCCAGCGGCATTGTAGCGGGGGGTCACTCTGGGGCCAACGTCCTGACTTTC. It is translated as CASGIVAGGHSGANVLTF.

This clone was seen a handful of times. CDR3 nucleotides: TGCAGCGGAGACAGGGGTACTAACTATGGCTACACCTTC. Amino acids: CSGDRGTNYGYTF. V is TRBV29-1 and J is TRBJ1-2; 8 bases line up with TRBD1. The germline gives CDR1 SQVTM, CDR2 ANQGSEA. The CDR3 runs to 13 residues. V trimming: 7 bases; J trimming: 0 bases; junction bases outside the gene matches: 4.